A single T cell receptor (beta chain) is shown here with its context. These data are taken from a study of patients and donors after allogeneic stem cell transplantation. TCRdb ran MiXCR on the RT-PCR reads and lists one entry per CDR3 protein. The data show under 200,000 distinct CDR3 sequences, approximately 31% seen once. V lost 5 bases and J lost 5; bases outside the gene matches: 5. Looked up from germline, CDR1 is MNHEY and CDR2 is SVGEGT. The CDR3 contains 14 residues. The TCR was taken from a human donor who was either an allogeneic HSCT recipient or a stem cell or donor lymphocyte infusion donor (not recorded which). It is not recorded whose cells these are; they may come from a transplant donor. This chain joins TRBV6-2 or TRBV6-3 and TRBJ2-1, with TRBD2 matching over 8 bases. Sequences were obtained from blood, either unsorted or a sorted T cell fraction (not recorded which). The CDR3 here is CASSKTSADNEQFF. CDR3 DNA: TGTGCCAGCAGTAAGACTAGCGCCGACAATGAGCAGTTCTTC.